Below, 26 T cell receptor beta chains from the same sample are listed, as sequenced in a study of T cells in Graves' hyperthyroidism and ophthalmopathy. Researchers amplified the TCR beta CDR3 regions from RNA transcripts. When the TCR CDR3 underwent first-round RT-PCR, the HTBI primer set was used. TCRdb used MiXCR to reprocess the multiplex PCR reads, holding one entry per CDR3 protein. The repertoire has 660,000 or so distinct CDR3 sequences, 45% of them found once; the top ten carry 7% to 7.5%. The sequencing input was peripheral blood or thyroid tissue (not recorded which). The receptor source for this set is an adult man with Graves' disease, either hyperthyroidism or ophthalmopathy (not recorded which).

This clonotype was recorded at least ten times. This sequence joins TRBV29-1 and TRBJ1-1; 8 nucleotides agree with TRBD1. In germline, CDR1 is SQVTM, CDR2 ANQGSEA. The CDR3 has 13 amino acids. V lost 6 bases, J lost 6 bases, and 9 bases stayed unmatched. The CDR3 sequence is CSVPGGAGPEAFF. In DNA, the CDR3 is TGCAGCGTGCCAGGGGGCGCGGGGCCTGAAGCTTTCTTT.

This clonotype was detected many times. The junction and the germline gene differ at one end; a read error may be behind it. This chain joins TRBV5-1 and TRBJ2-7; TRBD1 is a possible D gene (5 bases). The CDR3 has 13 residues. Germline V lookup: CDR1 SGHRS, CDR2 YFSETQ. Written as DNA, the CDR3 is TGTGCCAGCAGTTTGTCAGGGCCCTACGAGCAGTACTTC. Its protein is CASSLSGPYEQYF.

The rearrangement links TRBV25-1 to TRBJ1-2, with D uncertain. There are 12 residues in the CDR3. CDR1 is MGHDK and CDR2 is SYGVNS in the germline V gene. CDR3 sequence reads: CARGLDNYGYTF. In DNA, the CDR3 is TGTGCTAGAGGGCTAGATAACTATGGCTACACCTTC.

In its sample, this clonotype was seen a few times. V and J are TRBV2 and TRBJ2-7; no reliable D call. Trimming removed 5 bases at V and 3 bases at J, with 11 bases between. Germline loops: CDR1 SNHLY, CDR2 FYNNEI. The CDR3 spans 13 residues. As DNA, the CDR3 is TGTGCCAGCAGTTACGGGCAGTTCTACGAGCAGTACTTC. It encodes CASSYGQFYEQYF.

This clonotype showed up many times. The gene calls are TRBV10-3 and TRBJ1-2, with D hard to call. The V gene lost 3 bases and the J gene lost 8 bases, with 16 bases spanning the gap. CDR1 is ENHRY and CDR2 is SYGVKD in the germline V gene. The CDR3 is 14 amino acids. The CDR3 spells CAISDLGSNGGYTF. DNA of the CDR3: TGTGCCATCAGTGATCTAGGTAGTAACGGGGGCTACACCTTC.

In its sample, this clonotype was seen many times. The chain recombines TRBV2 with TRBJ1-2; D ambiguous. Germline values: CDR1 SNHLY, CDR2 FYNNEI. The V end was cut by 5 bases, the J end by 11 bases, with 12 bases between. The CDR3 spans 11 residues. The CDR3 protein is CASSLLGIYTF. The CDR3 bases are TGTGCCAGCAGTCTCCTTGGGATTTACACCTTC. Full variable domain (missing parts from reference TRBV2 and TRBJ1-2): EPEVTQTPSHQVTQMGQEVILRCVPISNHLYFYWYRQILGQKVEFLVSFYNNEISEKSEIFDDQFSVERPDGSNFTLKIRSTKLEDSAMYFCASSLLGIYTFGSGTRLTVV.

This rearrangement joins TRBV14 to TRBJ2-3, with 10 bases that match TRBD2. CDR1 is SGHDN, CDR2 FVKESK, per germline. This CDR3 has 16 residues. The V segment lost 2 bases and the J segment 5 bases; nucleotides outside the gene matches: 7. CDR3 sequence reads: CASSQPTSGQEDTQYF. The CDR3 region has the DNA TGTGCCAGCAGCCAACCGACTAGCGGGCAGGAAGATACGCAGTATTTT. Full variable domain (rest looked up from reference TRBV14 and TRBJ2-3): EAGVTQFPSHSVIEKGQTVTLRCDPISGHDNLYWYRRVMGKEIKFLLHFVKESKQDESGMPNNRFLAERTGGTYSTLKVQPAELEDSGVYFCASSQPTSGQEDTQYFGPGTRLTVL.

This clonotype was seen a handful of times. CDR3 loop: CATSDLVRGGDYGYTF. CDR3 DNA sequence: TGTGCCACCAGTGATTTGGTTCGAGGGGGGGATTATGGCTACACCTTC. The V call is TRBV24-1, the J call TRBJ1-2, with a tentative D call TRBD1 (6 bases). The ends were cut back, 0 bases at V and 5 bases at J, with 15 bases in the middle. Germline assignment: CDR1 KGHDR and CDR2 SFDVKD. This CDR3 has 16 amino acids.

V is TRBV7-9 and J is TRBJ2-7; 9 nucleotides match TRBD1. The length of the CDR3 is 17 residues. The V gene end was trimmed by 6 bases and the J gene end by 2 bases; junction bases not matched to a gene: 14. Germline V gene sequence: CDR1 SEHNR, CDR2 FQNEAQ (reference sequence). The CDR3 sequence is CASSSRTGTGSTYEQYF. The CDR3 nucleotides are TGTGCCAGCAGTTCCCGAACCGGGACAGGGTCTACCTACGAGCAGTACTTC.

This clonotype was seen only a few times. The rearrangement joins TRBV20-1 to TRBJ1-1; perhaps TRBD1 as D (5 bases). Per the germline V gene, CDR1 is DFQATT and CDR2 is SNEGSKA (reference sequence). The CDR3 totals 13 residues. The CDR3 DNA sequence: TGCAGAACAGTAGAGGGGTCTGGCACTGAAGCTTTCTTT. The encoded protein is CRTVEGSGTEAFF.

The chain joins TRBV10-3 to TRBJ1-5; 7 nucleotides match TRBD1. Germline CDR1 is ENHRY and CDR2 is SYGVKD. This CDR3 has 16 residues. V lost 6 bases to trimming and J lost 1 base; unmatched junction nucleotides: 9. As DNA, the CDR3 is TGTGCCATCAGGGGGAGGGGGCACGGAAGCAATCAGCCCCAGCATTTT. The encoded protein is CAIRGRGHGSNQPQHF.

The chain combines TRBV25-1 with TRBJ1-6; D might be TRBD1 (6 bases). V lost 4 bases and J lost 9, with 13 bases in between. CDR1 MGHDK and CDR2 SYGVNS come from the germline V gene. This CDR3 region has 14 residues. DNA of the CDR3: TGTGCCAGCAGTGCTCGGGGGCAAGGTTCACCCCTCCACTTT. Residues: CASSARGQGSPLHF.

In this sample, this clonotype turned up many times. The V call is TRBV25-1, the J call TRBJ1-2, with TRBD1 identical over 9 bases. The J segment lost 2 bases and the V segment lost 1 base, leaving 2 bases of the junction unmatched. The CDR3 is 15 residues long. The germline CDR1 and CDR2 sequences are MGHDK and SYGVNS. The CDR3 DNA reads as TGTGCCAGCAGTGAATGGGGACAGGGAAACTATGGCTACACCTTC. Protein: CASSEWGQGNYGYTF.

V usage is TRBV29-1 and J usage is TRBJ1-4; TRBD1 matches at 7 bases. The length of the CDR3 is 12 residues. With V trimmed by 8 bases and J by 5 bases, 5 bases remained unmatched. Per germline, CDR1 SQVTM and CDR2 ANQGSEA. Here the CDR3 DNA reads TGCAGCAAAGGGGGCTTGAATGAAAAACTGTTTTTT. Translating it yields CSKGGLNEKLFF.

This chain uses TRBV29-1 with TRBJ1-2; D call uncertain. Between the trimmed V and J ends, which lost 0 bases and 4 bases, there was a span of 9 bases. Germline V gene lookup returns CDR1 SQVTM and CDR2 ANQGSEA. This CDR3 is built from 13 residues. Here the CDR3 DNA reads TGCAGCGTTGAAGAGTCCCTTACCTATGGCTACACCTTC. Its protein is CSVEESLTYGYTF.

About this clonotype: An end of the junction differs from the germline gene, which may be a read error. The chain links TRBV12-3 or TRBV12-4 to TRBJ1-2, with TRBD1 matching over 7 bases. CDR3 length: 14 amino acids. CDR3 nucleotides: TGTGCCAGCAGCCTGACAGGGCCGAGAGATGGCTGCACCTTC. As protein: CASSLTGPRDGCTF.

V usage is TRBV19 and J usage is TRBJ1-1; 7 nucleotides match TRBD1. Germline V gene sequence: CDR1 LNHDA, CDR2 SQIVND (reference sequence). The CDR3 length is 14 residues. Germline trimming cut 8 bases from V and 7 bases from J; bases unmatched to any gene: 13. CDR3 nucleotides: TGTGCCAGTGGCACCTTGGACAGGCCGATTGAAGCTTTCTTT. The encoded protein is CASGTLDRPIEAFF.

The table lists this clonotype with many counts. The rearrangement uses TRBV29-1 and TRBJ2-5; 9 bases map to TRBD1. Trimming cost V 5 bases and J 3 bases; bases outside gene matches: 7. The CDR3 sequence is 14 residues long. Germline CDR1 is SQVTM and CDR2 is ANQGSEA. CDR3 DNA: TGCAGCGTTCGGGACAGGGTAGGGGAAGAGACCCAGTACTTC. Amino acids: CSVRDRVGEETQYF.

This clonotype appeared a few times. The V and J genes are TRBV6-5 and TRBJ1-2, with 7 positions matching TRBD1. Trimming took 5 bases from V and 4 from J; bases not matched to a gene: 4. Per the germline V gene, CDR1 is MNHEY and CDR2 is SVGAGI. The CDR3 covers 13 residues. The CDR3 reads CASSHRQGYGYTF. CDR3 coding DNA: TGTGCCAGCAGTCATCGACAGGGCTATGGCTACACCTTC.

This clonotype was counted at least ten times. The J gene is TRBJ1-2, the V gene TRBV29-1; 7 positions agree with TRBD1. J gave up 11 bases and V 8 bases, and 11 bases lay outside the gene matches. Per germline, CDR1 SQVTM and CDR2 ANQGSEA. The CDR3 covers 11 residues. The CDR3 sequence: CSMDLQGRYTF. DNA for the CDR3: TGCAGCATGGATCTACAGGGGCGGTACACCTTC.

The chain combines TRBV28 with TRBJ1-1; no firm D call. Germline CDR1 and CDR2: MDHEN and SYDVKM. Trimming removed 6 bases at V and 9 bases at J, with 11 bases between. The CDR3 has 11 amino acids. The CDR3 reads CASRPMGKAFF. CDR3 DNA: TGTGCCAGCAGACCTATGGGGAAAGCTTTCTTT.

This clonotype was observed at least ten times. This chain connects TRBV29-1 to TRBJ1-3; TRBD1 matches 7 bases. Trimming removed 5 bases from V and 6 bases from J; junction bases left unmatched: 7. This CDR3 has 13 residues. In germline, CDR1 is SQVTM, CDR2 ANQGSEA. CDR3 sequence (DNA): TGCAGCGTTCGCATACAGGGGCCAAACACCATATATTTT. Translating gives CSVRIQGPNTIYF.

This clonotype was counted a few times. The V call is TRBV14, the J call TRBJ1-6; a possible D gene is TRBD1 (6 bases). The CDR3 has 21 amino acids. Trimming stripped 0 bases from V and 3 bases from J, with 24 bases between. Germline V gene lookup returns CDR1 SGHDN and CDR2 FVKESK. CDR3 in DNA: TGTGCCAGCAGCCAAGATTCGGCCGGGACAAGCCCCAAGATCTATAATTCACCCCTCCACTTT. It translates to CASSQDSAGTSPKIYNSPLHF.

In its sample, this clonotype was seen many times. The gene calls are TRBV10-2 and TRBJ1-2, with D perhaps TRBD1 (6 bases). CDR1 and CDR2 from the germline V gene are WSHSY and SAAADI. Between the trimmed V and J ends, which lost 2 bases and 5 bases, there was a span of 12 bases. This CDR3 comprises 14 residues. DNA of the CDR3: TGCGCCAGCAGTGAGGGAGGGACATTATATGGCTACACCTTC. Residues: CASSEGGTLYGYTF.

This clonotype was detected ten times or more. This chain joins TRBV12-3 or TRBV12-4 and TRBJ1-2; D ambiguous. V gave up 3 bases and J gave up 4 bases, with 12 bases separating them. CDR3 length: 14 residues. CDR3 coding DNA: TGTGCCAGCAGTTTGCGAGGTTGGAGCTATGGCTACACCTTC. Translation gives CASSLRGWSYGYTF.

This clonotype was picked up many times. The J gene is TRBJ2-5, the V gene TRBV7-2, with D uncertain. The V gene's germline CDR1 is SGHTA and CDR2 FQGNSA. This CDR3 is 14 amino acids long. Trimming pared 1 base from V and 2 bases from J, leaving 8 bases between. CDR3 sequence: CASSLGSSQETQYF. In DNA, the CDR3 is TGTGCCAGCAGCTTAGGCAGTTCACAAGAGACCCAGTACTTC.